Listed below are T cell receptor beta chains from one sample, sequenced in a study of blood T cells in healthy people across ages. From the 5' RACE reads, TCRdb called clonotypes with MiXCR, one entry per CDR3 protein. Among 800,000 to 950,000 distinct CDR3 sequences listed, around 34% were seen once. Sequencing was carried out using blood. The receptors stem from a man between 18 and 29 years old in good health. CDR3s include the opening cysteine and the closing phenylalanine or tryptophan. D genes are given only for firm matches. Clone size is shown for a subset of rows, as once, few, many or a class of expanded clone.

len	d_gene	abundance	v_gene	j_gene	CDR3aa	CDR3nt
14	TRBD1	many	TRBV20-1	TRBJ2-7	CSARGDRGPYEQYF	TGCAGTGCTAGAGGAGACAGGGGACCCTACGAGCAGTACTTC
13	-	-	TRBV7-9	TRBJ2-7	CASNLGLAGEQYF	TGTGCCAGCAACCTAGGGCTAGCTGGCGAGCAGTACTTC
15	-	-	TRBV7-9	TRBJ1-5	CASSLGGHSNQPQHF	TGTGCCAGCAGCTTGGGGGGACATAGCAATCAGCCCCAGCATTTT
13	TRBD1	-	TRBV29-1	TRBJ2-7	CSVATGGLYEQYF	TGCAGCGTTGCGACAGGGGGCTTGTACGAGCAGTACTTC
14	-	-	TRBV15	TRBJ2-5	CATSRDLASGEQYF	TGTGCCACCAGCAGAGATTTGGCGTCAGGAGAGCAGTACTTC
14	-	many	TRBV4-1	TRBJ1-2	CASSLVGLGNGYTF	TGCGCCAGCAGCCTTGTTGGGTTGGGGAATGGCTACACCTTC
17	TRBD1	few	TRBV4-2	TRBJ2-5	CASSQAGTASYQETQYF	TGTGCCAGCAGCCAAGCAGGGACAGCCAGTTATCAAGAGACCCAGTACTTC
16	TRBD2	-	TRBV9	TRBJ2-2	CASSATSGDLTGELFF	TGTGCCAGCAGCGCGACTAGCGGGGACCTCACCGGGGAGCTGTTTTTT
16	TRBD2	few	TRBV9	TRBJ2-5	CASSVGSGGASGTQYF	TGTGCCAGCAGCGTGGGAAGCGGGGGGGCCAGTGGGACCCAGTACTTC
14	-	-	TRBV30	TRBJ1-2	CAWSLDGGRYGYTF	TGTGCCTGGAGTCTCGACGGTGGGCGCTATGGCTACACCTTC
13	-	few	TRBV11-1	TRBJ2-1	CASSSPAQDEQFF	TGTGCCAGCAGCTCCCCGGCGCAGGATGAGCAGTTCTTC
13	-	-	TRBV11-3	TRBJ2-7	CASSLGSEEAQYF	TGTGCCAGCAGCTTAGGCTCAGAAGAGGCCCAGTACTTC
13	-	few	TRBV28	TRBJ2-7	CASRDRFSYEQYF	TGTGCCAGCAGGGATAGGTTCTCCTACGAGCAGTACTTC
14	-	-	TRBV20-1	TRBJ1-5	CSADPGGQGCPQHF	TGCAGTGCCGATCCCGGTGGGCAGGGGTGTCCCCAGCATTTT
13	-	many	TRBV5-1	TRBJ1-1	CASSLGWNTEAFF	TGCGCCAGCAGCTTGGGGTGGAACACTGAAGCTTTCTTT
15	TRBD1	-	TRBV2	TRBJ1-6	CASNPSRDRNSPLHF	TGTGCCAGCAACCCAAGCCGGGACAGAAATTCACCCCTCCACTTT
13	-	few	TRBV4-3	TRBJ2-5	CASSPPGKDEQYF	TGCGCCAGCAGCCCTCCGGGTAAGGATGAGCAGTACTTC
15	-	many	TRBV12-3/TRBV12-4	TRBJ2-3	CASSFMAGAEDTQYF	TGTGCCAGCAGTTTTATGGCGGGGGCTGAAGATACGCAGTATTTT
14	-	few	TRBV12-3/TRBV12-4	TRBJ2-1	CASSVGTRGNEQFF	TGTGCCAGCAGTGTGGGTACACGAGGAAATGAGCAGTTCTTC
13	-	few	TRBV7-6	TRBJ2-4	CASSVGRENIQYF	TGTGCCAGCAGCGTCGGCCGGGAAAACATTCAGTACTTC
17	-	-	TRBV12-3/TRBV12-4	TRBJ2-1	CAIRRERAPGEDNEQFF	TGTGCCATCCGAAGGGAGAGGGCTCCCGGGGAGGACAATGAGCAGTTCTTC
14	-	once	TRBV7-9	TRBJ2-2	CASTPIMDTGELFF	TGTGCCAGCACTCCCATCATGGACACCGGGGAGCTGTTTTTT
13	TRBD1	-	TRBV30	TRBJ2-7	CAWSGDRDREQYF	TGTGCCTGGAGTGGTGACAGGGACCGCGAGCAGTACTTC
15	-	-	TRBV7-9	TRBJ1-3	CASRGFRVDGNTIYF	TGTGCCAGCAGAGGGTTCAGGGTGGATGGAAACACTATATATTTT
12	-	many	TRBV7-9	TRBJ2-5	CASSLDEGTQYF	TGTGCCAGCAGCTTAGACGAGGGGACCCAGTACTTC
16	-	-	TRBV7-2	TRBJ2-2	CASSFMGPLVSGELFF	TGTGCCAGCAGCTTCATGGGGCCCCTAGTATCCGGGGAGCTGTTTTTT
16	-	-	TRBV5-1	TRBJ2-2	CASSLPSKSNTGELFF	TGCGCCAGCAGCTTACCATCAAAGTCCAACACCGGGGAGCTGTTTTTT
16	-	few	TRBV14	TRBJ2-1	CASSHYTGRAYNEQFF	TGTGCCAGCAGCCATTACACAGGGAGAGCCTACAATGAGCAGTTCTTC
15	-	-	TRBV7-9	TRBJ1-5	CASSSGSTADQPQHF	TGTGCCAGCAGCTCCGGGAGCACGGCCGATCAGCCCCAGCATTTT
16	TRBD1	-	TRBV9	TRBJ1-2	CASGGSGTVNNHGYTF	TGTGCCAGCGGTGGATCCGGGACAGTAAATAACCATGGCTACACCTTC
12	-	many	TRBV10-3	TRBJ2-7	CAISAGLYEQYF	TGTGCCATCAGCGCCGGACTCTACGAGCAGTACTTC